A selection of T cell receptor beta chains follows, all from one sample in a study of blood T cell repertoires in COVID-19. TCRdb keeps only in-frame clones here, not all; method: immunoSEQ multiplex PCR. The sample lists around 140,000 clones; approximately 87% were seen once. What was sequenced was peripheral blood. These receptors all stem from a man between 45 and 60 years old who had recovered from COVID-19. Each CDR3 is given with its conserved first and last residue. A D gene is named only where the DNA matches it firmly. Where a row states a size, it is once, few, many or the class of an expanded clone; other rows omit it.

D gene: NA
V gene: TRBV6-5
J gene: TRBJ1-1
CDR3 length: 15
clone size: NA
CDR3 DNA: TGTGCCAGCAGCGACTCCCCTCGGGGAACGACTGAAGCTTTCTTT
CDR3 protein: CASSDSPRGTTEAFF

D gene: NA
V gene: TRBV19
J gene: TRBJ1-1
CDR3 length: 14
clone size: NA
CDR3 DNA: TGTGCCAGTAGCTCAACCCCGGGGGGGATTGAAGCTTTCTTT
CDR3 protein: CASSSTPGGIEAFF

D gene: TRBD1
V gene: TRBV30
J gene: TRBJ1-6
CDR3 length: 17
clone size: NA
CDR3 DNA: TGTGCCTCCTTGGGACAGGTCGGTAGCACCTATAATTCACCCCTCCACTTT
CDR3 protein: CASLGQVGSTYNSPLHF

D gene: NA
V gene: TRBV29-1
J gene: TRBJ1-1
CDR3 length: 13
clone size: NA
CDR3 DNA: TGCAGCGTTGCCTGGGGCTCAAACACTGAAGCTTTCTTT
CDR3 protein: CSVAWGSNTEAFF

D gene: TRBD1
V gene: TRBV29-1
J gene: TRBJ1-2
CDR3 length: 13
clone size: NA
CDR3 DNA: TGCAGCGTGGGACAGGCGACTAACTATGGCTACACCTTC
CDR3 protein: CSVGQATNYGYTF

D gene: TRBD1
V gene: TRBV6-1
J gene: TRBJ2-7
CDR3 length: 14
clone size: NA
CDR3 DNA: TGTGCCAGCAGTGAACTCGGTCAGGGGGTCGAGCAGTACTTC
CDR3 protein: CASSELGQGVEQYF

D gene: NA
V gene: TRBV2
J gene: TRBJ1-3
CDR3 length: 15
clone size: NA
CDR3 DNA: TGTGCCAGCAGTGCCCAGGGTCGTCCAGGAAACACCATATATTTT
CDR3 protein: CASSAQGRPGNTIYF

D gene: TRBD1
V gene: TRBV19
J gene: TRBJ2-1
CDR3 length: 16
clone size: NA
CDR3 DNA: TGTGCCAGTAGGGGGACAGGGGGTAACTCCTACAATGAGCAGTTCTTC
CDR3 protein: CASRGTGGNSYNEQFF

D gene: NA
V gene: TRBV4-2
J gene: TRBJ1-1
CDR3 length: 14
clone size: NA
CDR3 DNA: TGTGCCAGCAGCCAAGATGTGGCAGTCGCTGAAGCTTTCTTT
CDR3 protein: CASSQDVAVAEAFF

D gene: NA
V gene: TRBV19
J gene: TRBJ1-1
CDR3 length: 15
clone size: NA
CDR3 DNA: TGTGCCAGTAGTTACCCCGGGACATTGAACACTGAAGCTTTCTTT
CDR3 protein: CASSYPGTLNTEAFF

D gene: NA
V gene: TRBV28
J gene: TRBJ1-5
CDR3 length: 15
clone size: NA
CDR3 DNA: TGTGCCAGCAGTTTAGGCGGGGCAGGGATCCAGCCCCAGCATTTT
CDR3 protein: CASSLGGAGIQPQHF

D gene: TRBD2
V gene: TRBV7-9
J gene: TRBJ2-2
CDR3 length: 18
clone size: NA
CDR3 DNA: TGTGCCAGCAGCCCGGCGGGGCGGGGGGGCCTGAACACCGGGGAGCTGTTTTTT
CDR3 protein: CASSPAGRGGLNTGELFF

D gene: NA
V gene: TRBV15
J gene: TRBJ1-5
CDR3 length: 16
clone size: NA
CDR3 DNA: TGTGCCACCAGCAGAGAGGACAGTTATAGCAATCAGCCCCAGCATTTT
CDR3 protein: CATSREDSYSNQPQHF

D gene: NA
V gene: TRBV27
J gene: TRBJ2-2
CDR3 length: 13
clone size: NA
CDR3 DNA: TGTGCCAGCAGTTACAGGCCCGCCGGGGAGCTGTTTTTT
CDR3 protein: CASSYRPAGELFF

D gene: TRBD1
V gene: TRBV18
J gene: TRBJ2-7
CDR3 length: 15
clone size: NA
CDR3 DNA: TGTGCCAGCTCACCATGGACAGGGGAGGCCTACGAGCAGTACTTC
CDR3 protein: CASSPWTGEAYEQYF

D gene: TRBD2
V gene: TRBV27
J gene: TRBJ2-6
CDR3 length: 21
clone size: NA
CDR3 DNA: TGTGCCAGCAGTTTCAAGCGGGGGGGTAGCGGGGACCGCTCTGGGGCCAACGTCCTGACTTTC
CDR3 protein: CASSFKRGGSGDRSGANVLTF

D gene: TRBD1
V gene: TRBV5-1
J gene: TRBJ1-1
CDR3 length: 16
clone size: few
CDR3 DNA: TGCGCCAGCGGTTTTGGGGACAGGACGATGAACACTGAAGCTTTCTTT
CDR3 protein: CASGFGDRTMNTEAFF

D gene: NA
V gene: TRBV10-1
J gene: TRBJ2-7
CDR3 length: 16
clone size: NA
CDR3 DNA: TGCGCCAGCAGTGAGTCGCCGGAGGGCCCTGAACCCGAGCAGTACTTC
CDR3 protein: CASSESPEGPEPEQYF